This note documents a single T cell receptor beta chain sequence. The data were taken from a study of T cell changes during pregnancy in multiple sclerosis. TCRdb's table, derived via immunoSEQ multiplex PCR, lists solely in-frame clones and lacks some. Of 70,000 or so clones listed, around nine tenths are singletons. This CDR3 spans 13 amino acids. In germline, CDR1 is SNHLY, CDR2 FYNNEI. Trimming removed 5 bases from V and 7 bases from J; junction bases left unmatched: 7. The clonotype originates from a female donor with multiple sclerosis, enrolled in a pregnancy study. The specimen comprised CD4+ T cells from peripheral blood mononuclear cells, sampled after pregnancy. The chain couples TRBV2 to TRBJ2-7; 8 bases fit TRBD2. The CDR3 spells CASSLGVAGEQYF. CDR3 nucleotides: TGTGCCAGCAGTTTAGGGGTAGCGGGGGAGCAGTACTTC.